What follows are 20 T cell receptor beta chains derived from one specimen sequenced in a study of CD8+ T cells in alopecia areata. RNA was extracted and reverse transcribed into cDNA as the sequencing template. TCRdb's copy holds only in-frame clones and misses some; the assay was immunoSEQ multiplex PCR. Sampling found over 250,000 clones, none seen once. A panel of CD4, CD8alpha, NKG2D, NKG2ACE and other markers served to sort pooled cutaneous lymph node cells. The sequencing input was CD4+ T cells sorted from a lymph node. Source of these receptors: a C3H/HeJ mouse with alopecia areata. Strain haplotype at MHC: H2-k.

As to this clone: The genes are named according to mouse. Read sequence stops 4 residues before the CDR3 end, and the germline J gene provides the missing end. This chain joins TRBV19 and TRBJ1-1; D perhaps matches TRBD1 (6 bases). This CDR3 spans 13 amino acids. With 4 bases removed from V and 1 base from J, the gap between germline ends came to 8 bases. Germline CDR1 is FNHDT and CDR2 is SITEND (reference sequence). The CDR3 here is CASSQGKNTEVFF. The DNA read from the CDR3 is TGTGCCAGCAGTCAGGGGAAAAACACA.

With regard to this clone: Mouse gene names and germline throughout. The read gets to within 4 residues of the CDR3 end, and the germline J gene fills in the rest. V and J are TRBV21 and TRBJ2-5; the match to TRBD2 covers 9 bases. TRBV21 is known as an ORF, though its function is uncertain. The CDR3 runs 15 residues. J gave up 3 bases and V 0 bases, and 1 base lay outside the gene matches. The part of the CDR3 DNA that was read is TGTGCTAGCAGTCAATCGACTGGGGGTCAAGAC. Translation gives CASSQSTGGQD. The complete CDR3 sequence is CASSQSTGGQDTQYF.

This clone was detected only a few times. Gene and germline names: mouse. The read ends 3 residues shy of where the CDR3 ends; the end is completed using the germline J gene. This chain connects TRBV19 to TRBJ1-6; 10 bases line up with TRBD1. TRBJ1-6 is an open reading frame whose function is uncertain. The germline V gene encodes CDR1 FNHDT and CDR2 SITEND (reference sequence). This CDR3 has 15 amino acids. The junction had 4 bases not matched to a gene; V was cut back by 5 bases and J by 5 bases. CDR3 protein: CASRGDRGHNSPLYF. The CDR3 DNA, read in part, is TGTGCCAGCAGGGGGGACAGGGGACATAATTCGCCC.

About this clone itself: The gene names here belong to mouse. The sequenced fragment ends 4 residues before the CDR3 boundary, so the rest is inferred from the germline J gene. V gene TRBV29 combines with J gene TRBJ1-2, with a possible D match to TRBD1 (6 bases). CDR1 is MSHET and CDR2 is SYDVDS in the germline V gene. The CDR3 runs 14 residues. The ends were cut back, 1 base at V and 3 bases at J, with 9 bases in the middle. CDR3 DNA (partial): TGTGCTAGCAGTTTATGGGGGGCGGACTCC. As protein: CASSLWGADS. The whole CDR3 protein is CASSLWGADSDYTF.

This clone turned up a few times. Here the gene names and germline are mouse. The CDR3 goes on 4 residues after the read ends, and that part is filled in from the germline J gene. This chain links TRBV13-1 with TRBJ2-1, with 8 bases aligning to TRBD2. The CDR3 length is 14 residues. Germline CDR1 is NSHNY and CDR2 is SYGAGN. V was pared by 3 bases and J by 2 bases, with 1 base of the junction left unmatched. The CDR3 bases that were read are TGTGCCAGCAGTGGGGGGGGCGACTATGCT. This sequence encodes CASSGGGDYA. The entire CDR3 protein is CASSGGGDYAEQFF.

This clone came up a few times. Gene names and germline refer to mouse. From the germline J gene comes the end of the CDR3, since the read stops 4 residues before it. The J gene is TRBJ2-4, the V gene TRBV3, with TRBD2 identical over 9 bases. V was pared by 5 bases and J by 0 bases, with 9 bases of the junction left unmatched. Looked up from germline, CDR1 is SNHLY and CDR2 is FYNGKV (reference sequence). The CDR3 contains 17 residues. The DNA read from the CDR3 is TGTGCCAGCAGCCCCGGGGCTGGGGGGGATAGTCAAAAC. Residues: CASSPGAGGDSQN. The whole CDR3 reads CASSPGAGGDSQNTLYF.

This clone was detected a few times. The germline and genes are mouse ones. Read data end 4 residues before the CDR3 end; the end is taken from the germline J gene. This chain links TRBV19 with TRBJ2-3; TRBD2 might be the D (6 bases). This CDR3 is built from 15 residues. The germline V gene has CDR1 FNHDT and CDR2 SITEND (reference sequence). V was cut by 4 bases and J by 0 bases, with 12 bases left in between. CDR3 amino acids: CASSLPGLSAETLYF. Partial CDR3 DNA: TGTGCCAGCAGTCTTCCCGGACTGAGTGCAGAA.

A few counts support this clone. Mouse germline and gene names are used. The CDR3 end falls 4 residues outside the read, so it is completed with the germline J gene. The V call is TRBV5, the J call TRBJ2-5; D perhaps matches TRBD1 (5 bases). V lost 0 bases and J lost 2, with 9 bases in between. The CDR3 has 15 residues. The germline V gene has CDR1 LGHNA and CDR2 YNLKQL (reference sequence). Partial CDR3 DNA: TGTGCCAGCAGCCAAGATTCCAGGGCCCAAGAC. Encoded protein: CASSQDSRAQD. The whole CDR3 region reads CASSQDSRAQDTQYF.

About this clone: The genes and germline here are from mouse. The read halts 4 residues ahead of the CDR3 end, with the missing end drawn from the germline J gene. The same CDR3 also results from other DNA sequences found in this sample. V is TRBV19 and J is TRBJ2-1, with 7 positions matching TRBD1. Germline loops: CDR1 FNHDT, CDR2 SITEND (reference sequence). The V gene end was trimmed by 5 bases and the J gene end by 4 bases; junction bases not matched to a gene: 3. The CDR3 is 13 amino acids. The CDR3 is CASRPGQYAEQFF. The sequenced CDR3 bases are TGTGCCAGCAGACCGGGACAGTATGCT.

This clone was recorded at least ten times. Gene names are the mouse ones. Sequencing ends 4 residues short of the CDR3 end; the germline J gene provides the rest. This chain uses TRBV13-2 with TRBJ2-5; maybe TRBD1 (5 bases). CDR3 length: 15 amino acids. CDR1 is NNHNN and CDR2 is SYGAGS in the germline V gene (reference sequence). V dropped 0 bases and J dropped 0 bases, with 8 bases sitting between them. The CDR3 DNA, read in part, is TGTGCCAGCGGTGATGCGACAGTTAACCAAGAC. It is translated as CASGDATVNQD. The entire CDR3 protein is CASGDATVNQDTQYF.

This clone occurred many times. The genes are named according to mouse. The read stops 4 residues short of the end of the CDR3; the missing end is completed from the germline J gene. The sample has other DNA sequences that encode this CDR3 too. The rearrangement uses TRBV17 and TRBJ2-7; D possibly corresponds to TRBD1 (7 bases). The CDR3 runs 13 residues. Germline V gene lookup returns CDR1 MNHDT and CDR2 YYDKIL. CDR3 loop: CASSRQGGYEQYF. The sequenced CDR3 bases are TGTGCTAGCAGTAGACAGGGGGGATAT.

Of note for this clone: Gene names refer to mouse genes. The CDR3 extends 4 residues past the end of the read, so its final part is completed from the germline J gene. This CDR3 is also generated by other DNA sequences in the sample. The chain recombines TRBV1 with TRBJ2-7; D is possibly TRBD2 (6 bases). The V and J ends lost 3 bases and 0 bases respectively, with 9 bases between them. This CDR3 region has 14 residues. Germline V gene data show CDR1 as NSQYPW and CDR2 as LRSPGD (reference sequence). The CDR3 protein is CTCSAVGGSYEQYF. Partial CDR3 DNA: TGCACCTGCAGTGCTGTTGGGGGCTCCTAT.

Notes on this clone: The gene symbols are mouse symbols. The DNA ends 4 residues before the CDR3 does, and the rest of the CDR3 is filled in from the germline J gene. The sample contains more than one DNA sequence encoding this CDR3. The chain links TRBV13-1 to TRBJ2-1; 9 positions match TRBD1. The CDR3 length is 14 residues. The ends lost 3 bases at V and 4 bases at J; junction bases unmatched: 2. Per the germline V gene, CDR1 is NSHNY and CDR2 is SYGAGN. The CDR3 here is CASSAGQGYAEQFF. The CDR3 bases that were read are TGTGCCAGCAGTGCGGGACAGGGTTATGCT.

In its sample, this clone was seen a few times. Gene names denote mouse genes. The CDR3 extends 4 residues past the end of the read, so its final part is completed from the germline J gene. The V and J genes are TRBV17 and TRBJ1-2; TRBD1 matches at 8 bases. The germline V gene has CDR1 MNHDT and CDR2 YYDKIL. V shed 3 bases, J shed 0 bases, and the junction held 3 bases outside the gene matches. This CDR3 region has 15 residues. CDR3 loop: CASSRTGQANSDYTF. The sequenced part of the CDR3 DNA is TGTGCTAGCAGTAGGACGGGACAGGCAAACTCC.

About this clone itself: Gene names denote mouse genes. Sequencing ends 4 residues short of the CDR3 end; the germline J gene provides the rest. The chain carries TRBV5 and TRBJ2-1; D ambiguous. This CDR3 contains 13 residues. Trimming took off 1 base at V and 4 bases at J, with 5 bases between the two ends. From germline, CDR1 is LGHNA and CDR2 YNLKQL (reference sequence). The sequenced CDR3 bases are TGTGCCAGCAGCCAAGTACATTATGCT. It codes for CASSQVHYA. The full CDR3 protein is CASSQVHYAEQFF.

As for this clone: Gene names follow the mouse nomenclature. The read terminates 4 residues ahead of where the CDR3 ends, so the germline J gene completes it. This chain joins TRBV13-1 and TRBJ2-5, with a tentative D call TRBD1 (6 bases). Per germline, CDR1 NSHNY and CDR2 SYGAGN. The CDR3 spans 15 residues. V was pared by 0 bases and J by 2 bases, with 10 bases between. The chain's CDR3 is CASSDGGGGQDTQYF. CDR3 bases read: TGTGCCAGCAGTGATGGGGGAGGGGGCCAAGAC.

This clone was seen a handful of times. The germline and genes are mouse ones. The CDR3 here is CASSTTGAGSYEQYF. The sequenced part of the CDR3 DNA is TGTGCTAGCAGTACGACAGGGGCAGGATCCTAT. The chain links TRBV17 to TRBJ2-7; 8 bases agree with TRBD1. Read coverage stops 4 residues before the CDR3 terminus; the germline J gene supplies the remainder. Germline V gives CDR1 MNHDT, CDR2 YYDKIL. The CDR3 spans 15 residues. V was clipped by 4 bases and J by 1 base; unmatched bases: 6. Full variable domain (rest looked up from reference TRBV17 and TRBJ2-7): DTTVKQNPRYKLARVGKPVNLICSQTMNHDTMYWYQKKPNQAPKLLLFYYDKILNREADTFEKFQSSRPNNSFCSLYIGSAGLEYSAMYLCASSTTGAGSYEQYFGPGTRLTVL.

The table lists this clone with a few counts. Germline and genes: mouse. The read ends 4 residues before the CDR3 terminus; that terminus is restored from the germline J gene. The genes are TRBV1 and TRBJ2-3; perhaps TRBD2 as D (6 bases). Per the germline V gene, CDR1 is NSQYPW and CDR2 is LRSPGD (reference sequence). The CDR3 runs to 16 residues. The V end was cut by 0 bases, the J end by 0 bases, with 10 bases between. The CDR3 region is CTCSADNGGSAETLYF. CDR3 DNA (partial): TGCACCTGCAGTGCAGATAATGGGGGAAGTGCAGAA.

Comments on this clone: Mouse names are used for the genes. The CDR3 end falls 4 residues outside the read, so it is completed with the germline J gene. The V call is TRBV13-1, the J call TRBJ2-5; D is perhaps TRBD1 (6 bases). V was pared by 3 bases and J by 2 bases, with 13 bases between. Germline V lookup: CDR1 NSHNY, CDR2 SYGAGN. The CDR3 has 15 residues. The DNA read from the CDR3 is TGTGCCAGCAGTGCAACAGGGAGAGGCCAAGAC. Its translation: CASSATGRGQD. The full CDR3 protein is CASSATGRGQDTQYF.

A note on this clone: Mouse names are used for the genes. The read stops 4 residues short of the end of the CDR3; the missing end is completed from the germline J gene. This chain joins TRBV5 and TRBJ2-5; 7 bases agree with TRBD2. J gave up 0 bases and V 2 bases, and 5 bases lay outside the gene matches. This CDR3 region has 16 residues. CDR1 is LGHNA and CDR2 is YNLKQL in the germline V gene (reference sequence). CDR3 DNA, as far as it was read: TGTGCCAGCAGCCAACACTGGGGTTTTAACCAAGAC. Translation gives CASSQHWGFNQD. From start to end, the CDR3 is CASSQHWGFNQDTQYF.